The 9 T cell receptor beta chains reported below all come from one sample, sequenced in a study of T-cell reconstitution after alpha-beta-depleted transplantation in children. The library targeted TCRbeta and was prepared with unique molecular identifiers. TCRdb reanalysed the PCR reads using MiXCR and keeps one entry per CDR3 protein. Of hundreds of thousands of distinct CDR3 sequences listed, about 17% are singletons. Sequencing was performed on PBMCs, mostly from graft donor cells, taken 360 days after TCRalphabeta/CD19-depleted stem cell transplant. The source is a male patient aged 2-9 years who had a stem cell transplant for acute lymphoblastic leukemia, so the T cells may come from the graft donor.

In its sample, this clonotype was seen a few times. The J gene is TRBJ2-2, the V gene TRBV2; D is possibly TRBD2 (5 bases). CDR3 length: 13 amino acids. Germline-derived CDR1 and CDR2 are SNHLY and FYNNEI. V lost 7 bases, J lost 4 bases, and 10 bases lay in between. The CDR3 is CASMGAGTGELFF. The CDR3 DNA follows: TGTGCCAGCATGGGAGCCGGCACCGGGGAGCTGTTTTTT. Full variable domain (rest looked up from reference TRBV2 and TRBJ2-2): EPEVTQTPSHQVTQMGQEVILRCVPISNHLYFYWYRQILGQKVEFLVSFYNNEISEKSEIFDDQFSVERPDGSNFTLKIRSTKLEDSAMYFCASMGAGTGELFFGEGSRLTVL.

This clonotype has a handful of counts. This chain joins TRBV7-3 and TRBJ2-2, with TRBD2 identical over 10 bases. The length of the CDR3 is 16 residues. Per the germline V gene, CDR1 is SGHTA and CDR2 is FQGTGA. V lost 5 bases to trimming and J lost 3 bases; unmatched junction nucleotides: 6. CDR3: CASSPSGRGDTGELFF. DNA of the CDR3: TGTGCCAGCAGCCCCAGCGGGAGGGGCGACACCGGGGAGCTGTTTTTT. The whole variable domain, filled in from reference TRBV7-3 and TRBJ2-2, reads GAGVSQTPSNKVTEKGKYVELRCDPISGHTALYWYRQSLGQGPEFLIYFQGTGAADDSGLPNDRFFAVRPEGSVSTLKIQRTERGDSAVYLCASSPSGRGDTGELFFGEGSRLTVL.

The CDR3 here is CASSGRGGGDQPQHF. Written as DNA, the CDR3 is TGTGCCAGCAGCGGACGTGGAGGGGGAGATCAGCCCCAGCATTTT. The chain links TRBV7-2 to TRBJ1-5, with a possible D match to TRBD1 (6 bases). The V end was cut by 5 bases, the J end by 5 bases, with 16 bases between. This CDR3 spans 15 amino acids. CDR1 is SGHTA, CDR2 FQGNSA, per germline. The full variable domain, rest sourced from reference TRBV7-2 and TRBJ1-5, is GAGVSQSPSNKVTEKGKDVELRCDPISGHTALYWYRQSLGQGLEFLIYFQGNSAPDKSGLPSDRFSAERTGGSVSTLTIQRTQQEDSAVYLCASSGRGGGDQPQHFGDGTRLSIL.

The rearrangement uses TRBV5-1 and TRBJ2-1; TRBD2 aligns across 11 bases. This CDR3 is built from 15 residues. Trimming at V came to 1 base and at J to 8 bases, leaving 5 bases not matched to a gene. Germline CDR1 and CDR2: SGHRS and YFSETQ. This chain's CDR3 is CASSLSLAGGYEQFF. CDR3 bases: TGCGCCAGCAGCTTGAGCCTAGCGGGAGGCTATGAGCAGTTCTTC.

The V gene is TRBV2, the J gene TRBJ1-1; D might be TRBD1 (5 bases). Trimming shortened V by 6 bases and J by 2 bases, and 16 bases separated the two germline ends. CDR3 length: 15 amino acids. Germline CDR1 and CDR2: SNHLY and FYNNEI. Here the CDR3 reads CASSRFTGSNTEAFF. The DNA of the CDR3 is TGTGCCAGCAGCCGATTCACAGGCTCTAACACTGAAGCTTTCTTT.

This clonotype was seen at least ten times. This chain links TRBV5-1 with TRBJ2-3; tentative D call: TRBD1 (5 bases). Trimming cost V 1 base and J 5 bases, with 8 bases left between them. Germline-derived CDR1 and CDR2 are SGHRS and YFSETQ. The CDR3 sequence is 13 residues long. In DNA form, the CDR3 reads TGCGCCAGCAGCTTGTCCAGGGAAGATACGCAGTATTTT. Protein sequence: CASSLSREDTQYF.

This clonotype was counted only a few times. Here the CDR3 DNA reads TGTGCCACCAGAACAGGATACACCGGGGAGCTGTTTTTT. Translated, it gives CATRTGYTGELFF. The V gene is TRBV15, the J gene TRBJ2-2; perhaps TRBD1 as D (5 bases). Looked up from germline, CDR1 is LNHNV and CDR2 is YYDKDF (reference sequence). The CDR3 covers 13 residues. Trimming took off 6 bases at V and 3 bases at J, with 8 bases between the two ends.

The chain joins TRBV7-8 to TRBJ1-1, with D perhaps TRBD1 (6 bases). Trimming removed 2 bases from V and 0 bases from J, with 13 bases in between. Germline-derived CDR1 and CDR2 are SGHVS and FQNEAQ. This CDR3 is 16 amino acids long. The CDR3 loop is CASSLRQANMNTEAFF. CDR3 in DNA: TGTGCCAGCAGCTTACGACAGGCCAACATGAACACTGAAGCTTTCTTT.

This clonotype was observed at least ten times. The chain links TRBV28 to TRBJ2-2; possible D gene TRBD1, 5 bases. The germline V and J ends were trimmed by 5 bases and 6 bases, with 13 bases remaining between them. CDR1 and CDR2 from the germline V gene are MDHEN and SYDVKM. The CDR3 has 14 amino acids. The CDR3 nucleotides are TGTGCCAGCAGTCCCCAGGGTTTAGCCGGGGAGCTGTTTTTT. Protein sequence: CASSPQGLAGELFF. Combining the CDR3 with reference TRBV28 and TRBJ2-2 gives the whole variable domain DVKVTQSSRYLVKRTGEKVFLECVQDMDHENMFWYRQDPGLGLRLIYFSYDVKMKEKGDIPEGYSVSREKKERFSLILESASTNQTSMYLCASSPQGLAGELFFGEGSRLTVL.